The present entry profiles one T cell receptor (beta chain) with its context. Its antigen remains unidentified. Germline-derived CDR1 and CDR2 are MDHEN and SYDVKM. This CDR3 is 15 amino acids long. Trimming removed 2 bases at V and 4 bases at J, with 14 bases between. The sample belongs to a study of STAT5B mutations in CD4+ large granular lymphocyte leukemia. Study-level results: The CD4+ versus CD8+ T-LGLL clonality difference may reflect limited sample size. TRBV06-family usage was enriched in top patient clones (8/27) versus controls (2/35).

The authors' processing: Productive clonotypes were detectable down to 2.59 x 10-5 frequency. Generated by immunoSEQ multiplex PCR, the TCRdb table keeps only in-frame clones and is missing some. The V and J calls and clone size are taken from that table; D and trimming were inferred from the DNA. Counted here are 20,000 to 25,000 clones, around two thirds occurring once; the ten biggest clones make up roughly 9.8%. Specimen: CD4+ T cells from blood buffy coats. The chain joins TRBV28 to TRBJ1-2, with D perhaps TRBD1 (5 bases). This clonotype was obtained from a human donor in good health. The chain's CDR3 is CASSLIPQGFYGYTF. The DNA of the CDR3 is TGTGCCAGCAGTTTAATCCCTCAGGGCTTCTATGGCTACACCTTC.